Below are 9 T cell receptor beta chains sequenced from a single sample in a study of cytomegalovirus exposure and HLA in healthy donors. It was with 60 Vbeta and 13 Jbeta primers that the PCR ran. The assay was immunoSEQ multiplex PCR, and TCRdb's table has in-frame clones only and misses some. The sample contains 90,000 to 110,000 clones, about 86% of which appear only once. The material sequenced was PBMCs. These receptors came from a woman under 40 in good health and CMV-seronegative.

The chain is built from TRBV5-1 and TRBJ2-7, with TRBD2 as a possible D gene (6 bases). This CDR3 comprises 12 residues. Germline V CDR1 and CDR2: SGHRS, YFSETQ. V was clipped by 0 bases and J by 7 bases, with 8 bases between them. CDR3 amino acids: CASSLVAGEQYF. The CDR3 bases are TGCGCCAGCAGCTTGGTCGCGGGGGAGCAGTACTTC.

The table lists this clone with a few counts. This chain uses TRBV2 with TRBJ2-7, with D tentatively TRBD1 (5 bases). Deletions cut 6 bases from V and 4 bases from J, with 7 bases between. The CDR3 length is 11 residues. The germline CDR1 and CDR2 sequences are SNHLY and FYNNEI. CDR3 bases: TGTGCCAGCAGCAGGGAATACGAGCAGTACTTC. It yields the protein CASSREYEQYF.

The chain carries TRBV28 and TRBJ2-7, with 7 bases aligning to TRBD1. Matching the DNA end better, TRBJ2-5 makes the J call doubtful. Germline lookup yields CDR1 MDHEN and CDR2 SYDVKM. This CDR3 contains 14 residues. CDR3 residues: CATAAGGYQETQYF. The CDR3 nucleotides read TGTGCCACCGCGGCAGGGGGATACCAAGAGACCCAGTACTTC.

This clone has just a few counts. The rearrangement joins TRBV29-1 to TRBJ2-3, with a possible D match to TRBD2 (5 bases). The CDR3 spans 16 residues. Germline V lookup: CDR1 SQVTM, CDR2 ANQGSEA. Trimming left V 5 bases short and J 6 bases short, with 24 bases between. CDR3: CSVLFPPGEWVDTQYF. DNA for the CDR3: TGCAGCGTTCTGTTCCCACCCGGGGAGTGGGTGGATACGCAGTATTTT.

This clone showed up just a few times. This sequence joins TRBV27 and TRBJ1-2; 7 nucleotides line up with TRBD1. The V gene's germline CDR1 is MNHEY and CDR2 SMNVEV (reference sequence). With 3 bases clipped from V and 8 bases from J, the junction kept 6 bases outside the gene matches. This CDR3 comprises 13 residues. CDR3 DNA sequence: TGTGCCAGCAGTTTTACAGGGGTGGGGGGCTACACCTTC. Translation gives CASSFTGVGGYTF.

The chain employs TRBV23-1 and TRBJ2-1; 7 positions match TRBD2. TRBV23-1 is an ORF; its function is uncertain. There are 16 residues in the CDR3. V was pared by 5 bases and J by 0 bases, with 7 bases of the junction left unmatched. The CDR3 nucleotides read TGCGCCAGCAGTTCTTCCCTAGCGGCCTCCTACAATGAGCAGTTCTTC. It is translated as CASSSSLAASYNEQFF.

The chain links TRBV27 to TRBJ2-1; TRBD2 agrees at 9 bases. Germline values: CDR1 MNHEY, CDR2 SMNVEV (reference sequence). Germline trimming cut 7 bases from V and 2 bases from J; bases unmatched to any gene: 6. This CDR3 region has 15 residues. CDR3 DNA: TGTGCCAGCACCCATAGCGGGAGCCCCTACAATGAGCAGTTCTTC. It encodes CASTHSGSPYNEQFF.

The chain recombines TRBV2 with TRBJ1-1; 8 bases are shared with TRBD1. This CDR3 is 13 amino acids long. With V trimmed by 9 bases and J by 10 bases, 13 bases remained unmatched. Germline lookup yields CDR1 SNHLY and CDR2 FYNNEI. The CDR3 sequence is CARDLTSGGPAFF. The CDR3 DNA sequence: TGTGCCAGAGACCTAACCTCAGGGGGCCCAGCTTTCTTT.

The chain is built from TRBV6-5 and TRBJ1-1, with 10 bases matching TRBD1. V dropped 11 bases and J dropped 2; count of bases not matched to a gene: 8. This CDR3 has 14 amino acids. CDR1 is MNHEY and CDR2 is SVGAGI in the germline V gene. The CDR3 spells CAAGRDRGNTEAFF. CDR3 bases: TGTGCCGCAGGACGGGACAGGGGCAACACTGAAGCTTTCTTT.